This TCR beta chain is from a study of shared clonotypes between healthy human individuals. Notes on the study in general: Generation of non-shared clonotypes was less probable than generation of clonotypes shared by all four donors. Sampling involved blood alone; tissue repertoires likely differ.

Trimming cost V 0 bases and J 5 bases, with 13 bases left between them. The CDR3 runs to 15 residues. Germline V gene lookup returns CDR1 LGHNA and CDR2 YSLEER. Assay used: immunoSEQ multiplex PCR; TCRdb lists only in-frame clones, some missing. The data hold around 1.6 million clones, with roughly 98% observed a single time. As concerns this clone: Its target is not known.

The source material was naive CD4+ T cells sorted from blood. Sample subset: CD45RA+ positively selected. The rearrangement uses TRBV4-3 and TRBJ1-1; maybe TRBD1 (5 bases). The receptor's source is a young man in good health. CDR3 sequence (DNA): TGCGCCAGCAGCCAAGATCTCAGTCGGGGGACTGAAGCTTTCTTT. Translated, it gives CASSQDLSRGTEAFF.